Presented here are 8 T cell receptor beta chains from one specimen sequenced in a study. MiXCR, run by TCRdb on the 5' RACE reads, gives a single entry per CDR3 protein. The table includes 60,000 to 65,000 distinct CDR3 sequences, about 31% detected once. The sequenced material came from tumor-infiltrating naive CD4+ T cells sorted from the breast tumor. Regarding subset: naive CD4+ T cells, CD4+CD45RA+CD25-. Receptor source: a female donor with breast cancer.

Comment on this clonotype: This may be a read error: a much more frequent sequence differs by one nucleotide. This chain links TRBV5-1 with TRBJ1-2, with 8 bases fitting TRBD1. The germline V gene encodes CDR1 SGHRS and CDR2 YFSETQ. The CDR3 contains 15 residues. DNA for the CDR3: TGCGCCAGCAGCTTGGCCAGGACAGGGTTGAATGGCTACGCCTTC. This translates into CASSLARTGLNGYAF.

This chain joins TRBV7-9 and TRBJ2-1, with 10 bases identical to TRBD1. The trim removed 6 bases at V and 6 bases at J, leaving 8 bases unmatched. Germline V gene lookup returns CDR1 SEHNR and CDR2 FQNEAQ (reference sequence). The CDR3 is 15 amino acids. CDR3 DNA sequence: TGTGCCAGCAGGCCACCGGGACAGGGGAGCAATGAGCAGTTCTTC. Its protein is CASRPPGQGSNEQFF.

This clonotype has only one observation. A junction end diverges from the germline sequence, so it may reflect a read error. The chain links TRBV6-2 or TRBV6-3 to TRBJ2-3, with D hard to call. The germline gives CDR1 MNHEY, CDR2 SVGEGT. CDR3 length equals 11 residues. The CDR3 DNA follows: TGTGCTAGCACTCAGAGAGATACGCAGTATTTT. This encodes CASTQRDTQYF.

This clonotype turned up a few times. The J gene is TRBJ2-6, the V gene TRBV7-2; 7 bases map to TRBD1. Germline V lookup: CDR1 SGHTA, CDR2 FQGNSA. The V gene end was trimmed by 4 bases and the J gene end by 0 bases; junction bases not matched to a gene: 6. This CDR3 spans 17 amino acids. For the CDR3, the DNA is TGTGCCAGCAGCTCCGGACAGGCAGGCTCTGGGGCCAACGTCCTGACTTTC. Protein: CASSSGQAGSGANVLTF. The whole variable domain, remainder taken from reference TRBV7-2 and TRBJ2-6, is GAGVSQSPSNKVTEKGKDVELRCDPISGHTALYWYRQSLGQGLEFLIYFQGNSAPDKSGLPSDRFSAERTGGSVSTLTIQRTQQEDSAVYLCASSSGQAGSGANVLTFGAGSRLTVL.

This clonotype was counted a single time. The chain uses TRBV20-1 and TRBJ2-5, with D possibly matching TRBD2 (6 bases). The V gene's germline CDR1 is DFQATT and CDR2 SNEGSKA (reference sequence). The CDR3 has 14 residues. Trimming removed 7 bases at V and 4 bases at J, with 19 bases between. The CDR3, as DNA: TGCAGTGTTCCGTGTCGATCAGCGGGAGAGACCCAGTACTTC. Residues: CSVPCRSAGETQYF.

V is TRBV6-5 and J is TRBJ2-1; D is ambiguous. The CDR3 is made up of 13 amino acids. Germline V gene lookup returns CDR1 MNHEY and CDR2 SVGAGI. V was cut by 6 bases and J by 5 bases, with 11 bases left in between. The CDR3 DNA sequence: TGTGCCAGCAGCCAAGAGCTAGACAATGAGCAGTTCTTC. Translated, it gives CASSQELDNEQFF.

V gene TRBV6-5 combines with J gene TRBJ2-7; 14 bases match TRBD2. Germline V gene sequence: CDR1 MNHEY, CDR2 SVGAGI. Losses at the gene ends were 0 bases for V and 4 bases for J; bases not matched to a gene: 5. This CDR3 comprises 17 residues. CDR3 DNA: TGTGCCAGCAGTTACTCGACGGGGACTAGCGGGAGATACGAGCAGTACTTC. Translation: CASSYSTGTSGRYEQYF.

There are many counts of this clonotype. The genes are TRBV7-9 and TRBJ2-3; 11 nucleotides line up with TRBD1. CDR3 size: 14 residues. Germline values: CDR1 SEHNR, CDR2 FQNEAQ (reference sequence). V shed 5 bases, J shed 3 bases, and the junction held 1 base outside the gene matches. The CDR3 coding sequence is TGTGCCAGCAGCGGACAGGGGGCTACAGATACGCAGTATTTT. This encodes CASSGQGATDTQYF.